The clone carrying this TCR beta chain appeared a single time. Using immunoSEQ multiplex PCR, the repertoire was profiled, and TCRdb retains in-frame clones only, with some absent. The sample consists of 58,000 or so clones, just over 90% of them appearing once. These data belong to a study of T cell changes during pregnancy in multiple sclerosis. CDR1 MNHNY and CDR2 SVGAGI come from the germline V gene (reference sequence). The CDR3 has 15 amino acids. Trimming removed 8 bases from V and 3 bases from J, with 16 bases in between. The sample was peripheral blood, taken in the first trimester of pregnancy. The chain uses TRBV6-6 and TRBJ2-2; perhaps TRBD2 as D (5 bases). The clonotype originates from a female donor in good health, enrolled as a control in a pregnancy study. DNA for the CDR3: TGTGCCAGCGCCGGTCGGGGTTTGGACACCGGGGAGCTGTTTTTT. Its translation is CASAGRGLDTGELFF.